This T cell receptor beta chain was sequenced in a study of T cell responses to AZD1222 COVID-19 vaccine (dated by TCRdb to about 2021). About the full investigation: TCR sequencing was performed for 230 to 250 trial participants, of whom around 210 were given two doses of AZD1222 and about 25 were given two doses of MenACWY control vaccine. Trial participants were enrolled into age subgroups of 18-55, 56-69 and 70-plus years, which contained around 140, 26 and 57 TCR-sequenced participants, respectively. The paper as a whole reports these results and caveats: The 56-69-year group was small, and its depth increase did not reach significance, likely because of low power. Because no day 14 peak-response samples were available, repertoires were characterized only after the peak T cell response. Participants were mostly white British, with more females than males. The authors suggested clonal diversity may have been underestimated. Reportedly, close to half of the unique spike-specific TCRs recognized epitopes lying outside the regions that are mutated in the B.1.351 and B.1.1.7 variants. After two AZD1222 doses, spike-specific TCR breadth and depth were significantly higher than at day 0 and than in MenACWY recipients. Only five or six AZD1222 recipients were SARS-CoV-2 seropositive at baseline, limiting conclusions about previously exposed vaccinees. The whole spike protein was spanned by vaccine-associated CD4 TCRs, and dominant responses were seen in regions 160-218 and 743-854.

The CDR3 regions of human TCRbeta chains were analyzed by immunosequencing. On the authors' methods: Repertoire TCRs were checked for matches against a reference library of SARS-CoV-2-specific TCRs that had been generated using the MIRA antigen-specificity platform. Breadth meant the fraction of unique TCRs that were SARS-CoV-2-associated, whereas depth meant the fraction of total T cells that were SARS-CoV-2-associated. Each spike-specific TCR was assigned to its reactive spike region and to a CD4 or CD8 class using the MIRA data. Log10-transformed breadth and depth values were compared by one-way ANOVA with Sidak's multiple comparisons tests. TCRdb stores this immuneACCESS table with in-frame sequences only. Part of the clones is absent; in the studies checked, under half of the shortfall reflects unresolved V genes, and no reason is known for the rest. The V and J calls and clone size come from that table; D and trimming were worked out from the DNA. Counted in this sample were 150,000 or so clones; 91% of them appeared once. The ten largest make up 1% to 1.5% of the sample.

What the time point label conveys for this sample: about 28 days (+/-7) after the second vaccine dose. AZD1222 recipients with second doses at about 4 weeks or about 12 weeks were pooled, because spike-specific TCR depth and breadth did not differ between schedules. Vaccinee samples came from UK trials COV001 and COV002, including a single-blind randomized controlled phase 2/3 trial of AZD1222 (ChAdOx1 nCoV-19) in healthy adults. For TCRbeta chain sequencing, PBMC samples from trial participants were taken at day 0 and at day 28 after the second dose. Reading the germline V gene gives CDR1 SGHRS and CDR2 YFSETQ. Here V drops 3 bases and J drops 3 bases, and the junction holds 7 bases not matched to any gene. Including cysteine and phenylalanine, the CDR3 has 15 amino acids. Left in the record is the CDR3 DNA by itself, 45 bases read in frame from the first base. Details on this clone: Its antigen has not been determined. Per-nucleotide qualities are absent, and no much larger clonotype sits a single base away.

The rearrangement combines TRBV5-1 with TRBJ2-7; 9 nucleotides in the junction match TRBD1. The sequenced sample was peripheral blood, obtained 28 days after the second AZD1222 dose. This clonotype was sampled from an adult who received the AZD1222 COVID-19 vaccine. The DNA sequence reads TGCGCCAGCAGCTACCGACAGGGGGGAGGCTACGAGCAGTACTTC. Its coded protein is CASSYRQGGGYEQYF.